This TCR beta chain was sequenced for a study of T cells in Graves' hyperthyroidism and ophthalmopathy. Study conclusions and caveats: Most clonotypes expanded in thyroid above 0.001 were likewise present in blood.

CDR1 and CDR2 (germline): SGHVS, FQNEAQ. The CDR3 spans 12 residues. V was clipped by 11 bases and J by 7 bases, with 14 bases between them. Remarks on this clonotype: Its specificity is not known.

RNA transcripts served as the template for amplifying TCR beta CDR3 regions. RT-PCR in the first round (using the HTBI primer set) targeted the TCR CDR3. MiXCR was run by TCRdb on the multiplex PCR reads, yielding one entry per CDR3 protein. The profile shows roughly 500,000 distinct CDR3 sequences, approximately 15% of them singletons. The sequenced sample consisted of blood. The V call is TRBV7-8, the J call TRBJ2-2; D is possibly TRBD1 (5 bases). This TCR was sampled from a woman in her 30s with Graves' hyperthyroidism that later progressed to Graves' ophthalmopathy. CDR3 sequence (DNA): TGTGCCGGACACCCATTAGGCGGGGAGCTGTTTTTT. Protein sequence: CAGHPLGGELFF. Full variable domain (rest looked up from reference TRBV7-8 and TRBJ2-2): GAGVSQSPRYKVAKRGQDVALRCDPISGHVSLFWYQQALGQGPEFLTYFQNEAQLDKSGLPSDRFFAERPEGSVSTLKIQRTQQEDSAVYLCAGHPLGGELFFGEGSRLTVL.